This TCR beta chain was sequenced during a study of blood T cells in healthy people across ages. Looked up from germline, CDR1 is SGDLS and CDR2 is YYNGEE. The CDR3 length is 16 residues. Trimming took 0 bases from V and 7 from J, leaving 19 bases between them. Points from the study as a whole: CMV infection status of these donors was not known.

A second PCR of 7 to 11 cycles used a sample-barcoded 5' primer and a J-beta primer mix. TCRdb analysed the 5' RACE reads with MiXCR anew, one entry per CDR3 protein. The sample has 1.5 million to 2 million distinct CDR3 sequences, around 42% seen once. Points on this clonotype: The antigen is unknown.

The chain joins TRBV9 to TRBJ1-2; a weak D match, TRBD1 (5 bases). The sample taken for sequencing was blood. The receptor comes from a human donor in good health. The DNA for the CDR3 is TGTGCCAGCAGCGTAGACCCGGGGGTCCCTTGTGGTGGCTACACCTTC. This translates into CASSVDPGVPCGGYTF. Based on the CDR3 plus reference TRBV9 and TRBJ1-2, the full variable domain is DSGVTQTPKHLITATGQRVTLRCSPRSGDLSVYWYQQSLDQGLQFLIQYYNGEERAKGNILERFSAQQFPDLHSELNLSSLELGDSALYFCASSVDPGVPCGGYTFGSGTRLTVV.